Below, one TCR beta chain is given with its context. Libraries were prepared by immunoSEQ multiplex PCR; TCRdb keeps only in-frame clonotypes and omits some of them. The sample holds about 120,000 clones, less than 95% seen once. These data originate in a study of T cell responses to AZD1222 COVID-19 vaccine. The CDR3 runs 16 residues. The germline CDR1 and CDR2 sequences are MNHNS and SASEGT. The V end lost 0 bases, the J end lost 3 bases, and 14 bases lay between the germline ends. This receptor was obtained from an adult in good health. The sequencing used peripheral blood, collected on day 0 of AZD1222 vaccination. The chain employs TRBV6-1 and TRBJ1-1; D call uncertain. The CDR3 region has the DNA TGTGCCAGCAGTGAAGCTTATGGGGTCCGTCACACTGAAGCTTTCTTT. This encodes CASSEAYGVRHTEAFF.